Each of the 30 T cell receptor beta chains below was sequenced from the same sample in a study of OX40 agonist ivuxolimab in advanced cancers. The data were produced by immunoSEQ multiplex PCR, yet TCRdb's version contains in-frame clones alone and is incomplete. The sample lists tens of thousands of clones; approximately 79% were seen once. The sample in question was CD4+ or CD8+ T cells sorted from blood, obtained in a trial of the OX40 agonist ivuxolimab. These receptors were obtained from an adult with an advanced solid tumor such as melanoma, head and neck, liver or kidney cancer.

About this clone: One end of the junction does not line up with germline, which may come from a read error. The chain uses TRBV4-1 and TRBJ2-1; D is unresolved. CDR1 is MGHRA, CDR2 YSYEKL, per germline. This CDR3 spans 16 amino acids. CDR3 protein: CARSLAWGSSYNEQFF. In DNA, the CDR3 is TGCGCCAGAAGCCTGGCGTGGGGTAGCTCCTACAATGAGCAGTTCTTC.

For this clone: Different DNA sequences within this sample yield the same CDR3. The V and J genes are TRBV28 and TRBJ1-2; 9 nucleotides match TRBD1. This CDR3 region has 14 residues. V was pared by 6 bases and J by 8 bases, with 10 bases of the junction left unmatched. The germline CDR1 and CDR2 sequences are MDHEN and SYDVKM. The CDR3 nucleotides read TGTGCCAGCAGGGCCGGGACAGGGAATTACGGCTACACCTTC. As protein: CASRAGTGNYGYTF.

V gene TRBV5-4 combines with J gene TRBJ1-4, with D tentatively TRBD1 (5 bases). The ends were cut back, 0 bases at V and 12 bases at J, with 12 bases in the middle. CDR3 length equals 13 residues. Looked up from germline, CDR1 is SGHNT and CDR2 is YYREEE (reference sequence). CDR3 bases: TGTGCCAGCAGCTTGGGGCCCCAGGGCCAACTGTTTTTT. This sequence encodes CASSLGPQGQLFF.

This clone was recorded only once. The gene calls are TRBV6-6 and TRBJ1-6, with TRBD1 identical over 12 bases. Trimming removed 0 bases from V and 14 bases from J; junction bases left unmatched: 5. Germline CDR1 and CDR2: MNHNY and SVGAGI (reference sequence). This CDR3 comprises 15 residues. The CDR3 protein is CASSYSMGQGATLHF. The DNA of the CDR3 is TGTGCCAGCAGTTACTCGATGGGACAGGGGGCAACCCTCCACTTT.

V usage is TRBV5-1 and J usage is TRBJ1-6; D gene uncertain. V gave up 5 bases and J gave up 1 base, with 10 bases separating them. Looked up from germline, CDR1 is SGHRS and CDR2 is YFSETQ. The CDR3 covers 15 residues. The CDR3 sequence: CASRTISSYNSPLHF. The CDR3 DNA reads TGCGCCAGCAGAACTATCAGTTCCTATAATTCACCCCTCCACTTT.

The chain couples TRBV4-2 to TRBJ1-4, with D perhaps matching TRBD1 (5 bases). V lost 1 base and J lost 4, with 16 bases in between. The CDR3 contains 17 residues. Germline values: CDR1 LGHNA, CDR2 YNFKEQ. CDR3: CASSQGVGGSGNEKLFF. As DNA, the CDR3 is TGTGCCAGCAGCCAAGGGGTTGGGGGGTCCGGTAATGAAAAACTGTTTTTT.

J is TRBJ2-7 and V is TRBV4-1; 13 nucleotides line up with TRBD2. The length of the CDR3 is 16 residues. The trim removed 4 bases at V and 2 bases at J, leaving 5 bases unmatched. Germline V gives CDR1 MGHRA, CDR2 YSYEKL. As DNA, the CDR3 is TGCGCCAGCAGCCGCGGACTAGCGGGAGCCCCCTACGAGCAGTACTTC. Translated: CASSRGLAGAPYEQYF.

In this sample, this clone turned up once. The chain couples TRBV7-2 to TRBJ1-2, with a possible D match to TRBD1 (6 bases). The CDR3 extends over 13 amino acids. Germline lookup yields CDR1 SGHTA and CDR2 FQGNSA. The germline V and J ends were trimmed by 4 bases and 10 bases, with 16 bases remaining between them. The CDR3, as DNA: TGTGCCAGCAGCTCAGGGGCCCGGAGTAACTACACCTTC. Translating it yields CASSSGARSNYTF.

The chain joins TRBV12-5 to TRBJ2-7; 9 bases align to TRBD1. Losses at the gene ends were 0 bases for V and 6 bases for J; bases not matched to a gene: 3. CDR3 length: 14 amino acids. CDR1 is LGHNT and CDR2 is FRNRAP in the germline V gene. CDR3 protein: CASGLVPGQGEQYF. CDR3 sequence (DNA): TGTGCTAGTGGTTTGGTACCGGGACAGGGCGAGCAGTACTTC.

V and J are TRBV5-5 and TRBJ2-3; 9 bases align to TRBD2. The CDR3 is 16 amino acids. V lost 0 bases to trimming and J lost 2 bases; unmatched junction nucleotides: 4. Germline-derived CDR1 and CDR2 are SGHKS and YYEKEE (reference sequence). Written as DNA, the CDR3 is TGTGCCAGCAGCTTGGTGGCTAGCGGGACCACAGATACGCAGTATTTT. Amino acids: CASSLVASGTTDTQYF.

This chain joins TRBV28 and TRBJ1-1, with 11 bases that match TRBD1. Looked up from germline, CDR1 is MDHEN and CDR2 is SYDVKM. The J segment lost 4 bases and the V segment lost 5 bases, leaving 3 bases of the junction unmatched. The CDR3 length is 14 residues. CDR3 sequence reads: CASSNGQGATEAFF. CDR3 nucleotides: TGTGCCAGCAGTAATGGACAGGGGGCCACTGAAGCTTTCTTT.

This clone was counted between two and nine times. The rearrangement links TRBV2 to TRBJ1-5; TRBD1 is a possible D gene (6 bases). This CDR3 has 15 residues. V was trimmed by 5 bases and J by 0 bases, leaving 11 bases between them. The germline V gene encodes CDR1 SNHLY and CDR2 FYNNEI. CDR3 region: CASSLRTASNQPQHF. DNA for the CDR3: TGTGCCAGCAGTCTCCGGACAGCTAGCAATCAGCCCCAGCATTTT.

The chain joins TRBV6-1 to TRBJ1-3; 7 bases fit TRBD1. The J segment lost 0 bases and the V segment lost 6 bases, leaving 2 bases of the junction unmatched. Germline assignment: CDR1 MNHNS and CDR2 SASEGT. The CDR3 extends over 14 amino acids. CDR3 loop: CASRGQLSGNTIYF. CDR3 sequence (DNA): TGTGCCAGCAGGGGACAGCTCTCTGGAAACACCATATATTTT.

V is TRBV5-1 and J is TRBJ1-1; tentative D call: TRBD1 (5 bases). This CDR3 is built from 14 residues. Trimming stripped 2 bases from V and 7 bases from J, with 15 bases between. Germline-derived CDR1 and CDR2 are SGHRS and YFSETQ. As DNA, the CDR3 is TGCGCCAGCAGCTTTTTAGAGGGACCAGATGAAGCTTTCTTT. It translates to CASSFLEGPDEAFF.

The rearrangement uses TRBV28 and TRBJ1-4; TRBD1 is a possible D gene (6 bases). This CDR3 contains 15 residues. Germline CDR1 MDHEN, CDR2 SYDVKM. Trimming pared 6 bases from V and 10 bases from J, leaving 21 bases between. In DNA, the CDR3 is TGTGCCAGCAGATTACCAGGGGCCCGGAAGGGAAAACTGTTTTTT. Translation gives CASRLPGARKGKLFF.

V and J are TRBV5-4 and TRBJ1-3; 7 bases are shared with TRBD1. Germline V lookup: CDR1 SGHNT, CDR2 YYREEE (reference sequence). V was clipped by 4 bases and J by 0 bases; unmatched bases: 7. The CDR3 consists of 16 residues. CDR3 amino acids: CASSRGQPNSGNTIYF. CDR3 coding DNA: TGTGCCAGCAGCCGGGGACAGCCTAACTCTGGAAACACCATATATTTT.

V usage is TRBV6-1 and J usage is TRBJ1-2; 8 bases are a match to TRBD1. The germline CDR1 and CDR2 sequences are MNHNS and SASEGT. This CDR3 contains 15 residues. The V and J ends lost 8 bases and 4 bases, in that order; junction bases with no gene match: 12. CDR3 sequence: CASAGQGLRSYGYTF. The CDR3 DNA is TGTGCCAGCGCCGGACAGGGCCTGCGATCCTATGGCTACACCTTC.

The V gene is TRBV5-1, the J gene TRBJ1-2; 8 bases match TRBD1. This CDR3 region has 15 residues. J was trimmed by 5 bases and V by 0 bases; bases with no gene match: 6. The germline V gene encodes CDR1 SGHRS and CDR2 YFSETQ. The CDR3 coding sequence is TGCGCCAGCAGCTTGGTTTACAGGGGGGCTTATGGCTACACCTTC. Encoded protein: CASSLVYRGAYGYTF.

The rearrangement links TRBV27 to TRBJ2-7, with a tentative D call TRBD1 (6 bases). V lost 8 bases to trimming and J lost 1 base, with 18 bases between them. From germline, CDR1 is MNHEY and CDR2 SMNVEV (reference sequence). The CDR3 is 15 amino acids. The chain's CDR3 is CASGRQSGASYEQYF. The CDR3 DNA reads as TGTGCCAGCGGGCGGCAATCAGGGGCGTCCTACGAGCAGTACTTC.

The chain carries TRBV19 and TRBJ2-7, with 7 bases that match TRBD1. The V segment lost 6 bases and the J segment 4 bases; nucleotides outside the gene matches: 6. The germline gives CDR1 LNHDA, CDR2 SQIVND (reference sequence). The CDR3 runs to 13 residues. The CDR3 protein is CASSPTGNYEQYF. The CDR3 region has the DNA TGTGCCAGTAGCCCGACAGGGAATTACGAGCAGTACTTC.

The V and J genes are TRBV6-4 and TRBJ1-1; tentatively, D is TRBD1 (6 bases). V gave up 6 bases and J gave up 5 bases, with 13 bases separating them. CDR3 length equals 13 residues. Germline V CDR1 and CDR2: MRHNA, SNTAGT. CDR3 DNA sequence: TGTGCCAGCAGAGAGACAGGAGGGACTGAAGCTTTCTTT. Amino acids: CASRETGGTEAFF.

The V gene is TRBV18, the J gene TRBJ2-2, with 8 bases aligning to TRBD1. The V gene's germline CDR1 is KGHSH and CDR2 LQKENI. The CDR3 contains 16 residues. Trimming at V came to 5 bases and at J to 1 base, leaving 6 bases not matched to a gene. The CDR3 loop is CASSFSTGENTGELFF. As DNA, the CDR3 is TGTGCCAGCTCATTTTCGACAGGGGAGAACACCGGGGAGCTGTTTTTT.

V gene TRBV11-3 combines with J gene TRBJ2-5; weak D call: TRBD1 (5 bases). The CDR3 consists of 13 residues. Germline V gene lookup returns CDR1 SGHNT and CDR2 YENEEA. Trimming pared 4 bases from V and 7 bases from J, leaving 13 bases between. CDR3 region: CASSSEQATTQYF. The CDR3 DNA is TGTGCCAGCAGCTCCGAACAGGCAACGACCCAGTACTTC.

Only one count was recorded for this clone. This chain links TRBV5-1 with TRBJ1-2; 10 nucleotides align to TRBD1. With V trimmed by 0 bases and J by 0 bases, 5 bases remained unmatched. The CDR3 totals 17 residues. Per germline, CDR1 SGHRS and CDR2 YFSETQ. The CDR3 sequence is CASSLGQGAYPNYGYTF. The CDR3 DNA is TGCGCCAGCAGCTTGGGACAGGGGGCCTACCCTAACTATGGCTACACCTTC.

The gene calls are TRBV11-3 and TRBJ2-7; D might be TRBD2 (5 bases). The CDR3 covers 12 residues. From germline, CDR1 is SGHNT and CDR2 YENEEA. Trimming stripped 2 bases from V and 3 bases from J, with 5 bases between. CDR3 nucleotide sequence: TGTGCCAGCAGCTTACGGGGCTACGAGCAGTACTTC. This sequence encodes CASSLRGYEQYF.

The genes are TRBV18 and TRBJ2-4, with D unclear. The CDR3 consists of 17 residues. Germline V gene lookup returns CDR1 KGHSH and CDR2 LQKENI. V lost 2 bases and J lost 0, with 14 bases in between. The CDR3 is CASSPGSKALAKNIQYF. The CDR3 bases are TGTGCCAGCTCACCAGGGTCAAAAGCTCTAGCCAAAAACATTCAGTACTTC.

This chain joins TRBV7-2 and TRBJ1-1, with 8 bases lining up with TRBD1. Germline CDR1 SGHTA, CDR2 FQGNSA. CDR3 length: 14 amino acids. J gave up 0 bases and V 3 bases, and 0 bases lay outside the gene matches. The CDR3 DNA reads TGTGCCAGCAGCTTGACAGGGGTGAACACTGAAGCTTTCTTT. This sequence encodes CASSLTGVNTEAFF.

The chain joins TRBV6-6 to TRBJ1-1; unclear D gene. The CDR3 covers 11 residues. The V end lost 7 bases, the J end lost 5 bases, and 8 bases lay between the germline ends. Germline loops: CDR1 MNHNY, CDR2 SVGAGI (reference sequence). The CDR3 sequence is CASTWGTEAFF. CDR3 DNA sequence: TGTGCCAGCACCTGGGGTACTGAAGCTTTCTTT.

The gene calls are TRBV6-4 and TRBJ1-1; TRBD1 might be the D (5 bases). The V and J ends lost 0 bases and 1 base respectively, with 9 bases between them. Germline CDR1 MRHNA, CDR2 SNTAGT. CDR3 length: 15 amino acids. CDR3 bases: TGTGCCAGCAGTGACTCGATGGGGCGGAACACTGAAGCTTTCTTT. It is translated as CASSDSMGRNTEAFF.

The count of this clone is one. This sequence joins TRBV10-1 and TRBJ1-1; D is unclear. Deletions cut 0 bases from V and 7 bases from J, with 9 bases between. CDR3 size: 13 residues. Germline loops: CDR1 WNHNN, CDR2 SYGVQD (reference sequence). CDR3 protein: CASSESGWFEAFF. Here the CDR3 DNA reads TGCGCCAGCAGTGAGTCAGGGTGGTTTGAAGCTTTCTTT.